These 19 T cell receptor beta chains share one sample of origin, sequenced in a study of Ad26.COV2.S vaccination and SARS-CoV-2 variants. The sample's treatment: around 19 received Ad26.COV2.S at low or high dose, single or two shots; about 5 received placebo; per-sample allocation not given. Sampling was done on day 63 after the first vaccine or placebo injection. Here immunoSEQ multiplex PCR was the method, and the copy in TCRdb shows in-frame clones only, minus some. Of more than 300,000 clones listed, 80% to 90% are singletons. Sequences were derived from peripheral blood, sampled in a trial of Ad26.COV2.S vaccine versus placebo. Receptor source: a person between 18 and 65 years old who received the Ad26.COV2.S COVID-19 vaccine or a placebo.

The rearrangement uses TRBV6-5 and TRBJ2-2, with a weak D call TRBD2 (5 bases). Trimming took off 2 bases at V and 4 bases at J, with 14 bases between the two ends. There are 16 residues in the CDR3. CDR1 MNHEY and CDR2 SVGAGI come from the germline V gene. The CDR3 protein is CASSYSLTRGTGELFF. The CDR3, as DNA: TGTGCCAGCAGTTACAGCCTAACTAGAGGCACCGGGGAGCTGTTTTTT.

The J gene is TRBJ1-1, the V gene TRBV6-5; D call uncertain. V was cut by 2 bases and J by 5 bases, with 9 bases left in between. This CDR3 is built from 13 residues. Germline CDR1 MNHEY, CDR2 SVGAGI. The DNA of the CDR3 is TGTGCCAGCAGTTACGCGGGTTTGACTGAAGCTTTCTTT. Residues: CASSYAGLTEAFF.

The chain uses TRBV27 and TRBJ2-1; tentative D call: TRBD2 (6 bases). Germline assignment: CDR1 MNHEY and CDR2 SMNVEV (reference sequence). V gave up 2 bases and J gave up 9 bases, with 20 bases separating them. CDR3 length: 16 residues. CDR3 region: CASSLRSVASVGEQFF. In DNA, the CDR3 is TGTGCCAGCAGTTTACGTTCTGTGGCTAGCGTTGGTGAGCAGTTCTTC.

This clone was counted between two and nine times. The chain employs TRBV3-1 (or the pseudogene TRBV3-2) and TRBJ1-5; 8 bases map to TRBD1. Germline V gives CDR1 LGHDT, CDR2 YNNKEL (reference sequence). The ends lost 4 bases at V and 4 bases at J; junction bases unmatched: 6. CDR3 size: 15 residues. CDR3 loop: CASSPGQGGNQPQHF. For the CDR3, the DNA is TGTGCCAGCAGCCCCGGACAGGGAGGAAATCAGCCCCAGCATTTT.

The V and J genes are TRBV11-1 and TRBJ2-2; 8 positions agree with TRBD2. Trimming cost V 4 bases and J 4 bases; bases outside gene matches: 8. The CDR3 is made up of 16 amino acids. In germline, CDR1 is SGHAT, CDR2 FQDESV (reference sequence). Written as DNA, the CDR3 is TGTGCCAGCAGCTACTCCGGACTAGCTTCCACCGGGGAGCTGTTTTTT. Residues: CASSYSGLASTGELFF.

Here the CDR3 DNA reads TGCGCCAGCAGCGTCTGGGCTGCGGGGGCAGCCTACAATGAGCAGTTCTTC. Its translation is CASSVWAAGAAYNEQFF. This chain connects TRBV5-1 to TRBJ2-1, with a possible D match to TRBD2 (7 bases). Trimming cost V 4 bases and J 2 bases, with 19 bases left between them. The germline gives CDR1 SGHRS, CDR2 YFSETQ. The CDR3 runs to 17 residues. Full variable domain (remainder filled in from reference TRBV5-1 and TRBJ2-1): KAGVTQTPRYLIKTRGQQVTLSCSPISGHRSVSWYQQTPGQGLQFLFEYFSETQRNKGNFPGRFSGRQFSNSRSEMNVSTLELGDSALYLCASSVWAAGAAYNEQFFGPGTRLTVL.

Comment on this clone: At one end the junction does not follow the germline gene, possibly because of a read error. The V gene is TRBV7-7, the J gene TRBJ2-5; TRBD1 aligns across 10 bases. CDR1 and CDR2 (germline): SSHAT, FNYEAQ (reference sequence). The CDR3 spans 15 residues. CDR3 amino acids: CASSLGQGVGETQYF. The CDR3 nucleotides are TGTGCTAGCAGCTTAGGACAGGGGGTAGGAGAGACCCAGTACTTC.

The chain has TRBV4-1 and TRBJ1-2, with 9 positions matching TRBD1. In germline, CDR1 is MGHRA, CDR2 YSYEKL. V shed 3 bases, J shed 8 bases, and the junction held 13 bases outside the gene matches. This CDR3 region has 16 residues. In DNA, the CDR3 is TGCGCCAGCAGCCAGCACACCGGGACAGGGTGGTTAGGCTACACCTTC. It specifies CASSQHTGTGWLGYTF.

This chain uses TRBV5-6 with TRBJ2-7; D is uncertain. The CDR3 has 12 amino acids. The germline gives CDR1 SGHDT, CDR2 YYEEEE. The germline V and J ends were trimmed by 0 bases and 3 bases, with 4 bases remaining between them. The CDR3 region has the DNA TGTGCCAGCAGCTTGGGGATCTACGAGCAGTACTTC. Its translation is CASSLGIYEQYF.

This chain connects TRBV28 to TRBJ2-3; the D is unclear. Germline loops: CDR1 MDHEN, CDR2 SYDVKM. Trimming removed 7 bases at V and 2 bases at J, with 10 bases between. The CDR3 sequence is 13 residues long. CDR3 amino acids: CASIETNTDTQYF. CDR3 in DNA: TGTGCCAGCATTGAAACAAACACAGATACGCAGTATTTT.

The gene calls are TRBV29-1 and TRBJ2-2; TRBD2 might be the D (6 bases). CDR1 is SQVTM, CDR2 ANQGSEA, per germline. Trimming removed 1 base at V and 6 bases at J, with 21 bases between. The CDR3 runs to 17 residues. As DNA, the CDR3 is TGCAGCGTTGAAGTTGGCGCCCAACGAAGCGGGCCCGGGGAGCTGTTTTTT. This translates into CSVEVGAQRSGPGELFF.

This clone was detected only a few times. The chain combines TRBV7-9 with TRBJ1-5; 9 bases map to TRBD1. The germline V gene has CDR1 SEHNR and CDR2 FQNEAQ (reference sequence). The CDR3 spans 15 residues. V lost 1 base, J lost 6 bases, and 4 bases stayed unmatched. DNA of the CDR3: TGTGCCAGCAGCTTAGGGGACAGGGCAGGTCAGCCCCAGCATTTT. Amino acids: CASSLGDRAGQPQHF.

This clone was seen a handful of times. The V call is TRBV2, the J call TRBJ1-2; unclear D gene. In germline, CDR1 is SNHLY, CDR2 FYNNEI. Deletions cut 8 bases from V and 8 bases from J, with 12 bases between. The CDR3 consists of 11 residues. The CDR3 region has the DNA TGTGCCAGCTCCGCCGCTTTCGGCTACACCTTC. Residues: CASSAAFGYTF.

V and J are TRBV5-6 and TRBJ2-5, with TRBD2 as a possible D gene (6 bases). Germline CDR1 SGHDT, CDR2 YYEEEE. V was clipped by 4 bases and J by 3 bases, with 16 bases between them. CDR3 length: 15 amino acids. CDR3: CASSRRDSREETQYF. Here the CDR3 DNA reads TGTGCCAGCAGCCGACGGGACTCCAGGGAAGAGACCCAGTACTTC. Full variable domain (outside the CDR3, taken from reference TRBV5-6 and TRBJ2-5): DAGVTQSPTHLIKTRGQQVTLRCSPKSGHDTVSWYQQALGQGPQFIFQYYEEEERQRGNFPDRFSGHQFPNYSSELNVNALLLGDSALYLCASSRRDSREETQYFGPGTRLLVL.

V gene TRBV6-6 combines with J gene TRBJ1-2, with TRBD1 as a possible D gene (6 bases). Trimming removed 2 bases from V and 2 bases from J, with 9 bases in between. The CDR3 is 14 amino acids. CDR1 is MNHNY, CDR2 SVGAGI, per germline (reference sequence). This CDR3 reads CASSYRDTNYGYTF. Here the CDR3 DNA reads TGTGCCAGCAGTTACAGGGACACAAACTATGGCTACACCTTC.

The chain recombines TRBV4-3 with TRBJ2-3; 10 positions match TRBD2. The CDR3 extends over 17 amino acids. Unmatched junction bases numbered 8, after V lost 0 bases and J lost 5 bases. Per germline, CDR1 LGHNA and CDR2 YSLEER. DNA for the CDR3: TGCGCCAGCAGCCAAGATCCAGCGGGGGGGCCAGGAGATACGCAGTATTTT. This gives the protein CASSQDPAGGPGDTQYF.

CDR3 in DNA: TGCGCCAGCAGCCAAGATGATGGATGGGAGGCAACTAATGAAAAACTGTTTTTT. It is translated as CASSQDDGWEATNEKLFF. The V gene is TRBV4-3, the J gene TRBJ1-4, with D uncertain. V shed 0 bases and J shed 0 bases, with 14 bases lying between them. CDR3 length: 18 amino acids. The germline gives CDR1 LGHNA, CDR2 YSLEER.

The chain uses TRBV3-1 (or the pseudogene TRBV3-2) and TRBJ1-2, with TRBD1 as a possible D gene (5 bases). This CDR3 is 14 amino acids long. V shed 0 bases and J shed 7 bases, with 12 bases lying between them. Looked up from germline, CDR1 is LGHDT and CDR2 is YNNKEL (reference sequence). The CDR3 bases are TGTGCCAGCAGCCAAGATCGGCAGGGTTTTGGCTACACCTTC. It is translated as CASSQDRQGFGYTF.

The V gene is TRBV4-1, the J gene TRBJ1-2, with 8 bases that match TRBD1. V gave up 2 bases and J gave up 3 bases; unmatched junction bases: 5. Per germline, CDR1 MGHRA and CDR2 YSYEKL. The CDR3 runs 15 residues. CDR3: CASSQWTGSDYGYTF. In DNA, the CDR3 is TGCGCCAGCAGCCAATGGACAGGGTCGGACTATGGCTACACCTTC.